These 21 T cell receptor beta chains were sequenced from one sample in a study of cytomegalovirus exposure and HLA in healthy donors (dated by TCRdb to about 2017). Library construction relied on the immunoSEQ multiplex PCR assay. A mixture of 60 forward primers for TCR Vbeta segments and 13 reverse primers for TCR Jbeta segments was used in the multiplex PCR. TCRdb holds this immuneACCESS table with in-frame rearrangements only. Some clones are missing; in checked studies, unresolved V genes explain under half, and the rest has no known cause. The sample table records 170,000 or so clones; approximately 84% of these occur just once. Jointly, the top ten make up roughly 3% of the sample. The sample consisted of PBMCs. The receptor set was obtained from a woman aged 45-59 years in good health and CMV-seropositive.

The V gene is TRBV19, the J gene TRBJ1-1; TRBD1 might be the D (5 bases). Germline loops: CDR1 LNHDA, CDR2 SQIVND (reference sequence). The CDR3 length is 12 residues. Trimming took off 3 bases at V and 9 bases at J, with 11 bases between the two ends. Written as DNA, the CDR3 is TGTGCCAGTAGTATCGCGACAGCCCAAGCTTTCTTT. This codes for CASSIATAQAFF.

The V gene is TRBV19, the J gene TRBJ1-2; D is uncertain. The CDR3 contains 12 residues. Germline CDR1 reads LNHDA; CDR2 reads SQIVND (reference sequence). Trimming removed 3 bases from V and 8 bases from J, with 10 bases in between. The CDR3 region is CASSIEGYGYTF. Here the CDR3 DNA reads TGTGCCAGTAGTATTGAGGGCTACGGCTACACCTTC.

The chain has TRBV7-2 and TRBJ1-1, with 8 bases fitting TRBD1. The V and J ends lost 1 base and 11 bases, in that order; junction bases with no gene match: 3. The CDR3 spans 12 residues. Germline lookup yields CDR1 SGHTA and CDR2 FQGNSA. The CDR3 nucleotides read TGTGCCAGCAGCTTAGAGGACAGGGTCGCTTTCTTT. Translated: CASSLEDRVAFF.

The chain recombines TRBV18 with TRBJ1-6; possible D gene TRBD1, 5 bases. The CDR3 runs 14 residues. Trimming removed 2 bases at V and 9 bases at J, with 11 bases between. CDR1 is KGHSH, CDR2 LQKENI, per germline. CDR3 residues: CASSPRGRPSPLHF. In nucleotides, the CDR3 is TGTGCCAGCTCACCAAGGGGAAGACCTTCACCCCTCCACTTT.

This chain uses TRBV4-1 with TRBJ2-7; D unresolved. The CDR3 covers 15 residues. Trimming left V 1 base short and J 3 bases short, with 13 bases between. Germline V CDR1 and CDR2: MGHRA, YSYEKL. CDR3 sequence: CASSQALGTYYEQYF. The CDR3 bases are TGCGCCAGCAGCCAAGCGTTGGGCACATACTACGAGCAGTACTTC.

The chain recombines TRBV18 with TRBJ2-7; 9 nucleotides match TRBD1. From germline, CDR1 is KGHSH and CDR2 LQKENI. The junction had 8 bases not matched to a gene; V was cut back by 3 bases and J by 2 bases. The CDR3 runs 16 residues. The CDR3 protein is CASSPSDRGTPYEQYF. The CDR3 DNA is TGTGCCAGCTCACCGTCGGACAGGGGAACCCCCTACGAGCAGTACTTC.

The chain employs TRBV5-4 and TRBJ1-5; D unresolved. Trimming took off 3 bases at V and 3 bases at J, with 4 bases between the two ends. The CDR3 consists of 12 residues. The germline CDR1 and CDR2 sequences are SGHNT and YYREEE (reference sequence). The CDR3 nucleotides read TGTGCCAGCAGCTCGTTCAATCAGCCCCAGCATTTT. Protein sequence: CASSSFNQPQHF.

The V call is TRBV30, the J call TRBJ1-5, with D maybe TRBD1 (6 bases). V was trimmed by 1 base and J by 5 bases, leaving 9 bases between them. CDR1 is GTSNPN, CDR2 SVGIG, per germline (reference sequence). The CDR3 consists of 13 residues. CDR3 loop: CAWSGTDYQPQHF. In DNA, the CDR3 is TGTGCCTGGAGTGGGACAGACTATCAGCCCCAGCATTTT.

This chain connects TRBV5-4 to TRBJ2-2, with D tentatively TRBD1 (7 bases). Between the trimmed V and J ends, which lost 3 bases and 2 bases, there was a span of 11 bases. Germline values: CDR1 SGHNT, CDR2 YYREEE (reference sequence). The CDR3 has 15 amino acids. The CDR3 nucleotides read TGTGCCAGCAGCTCCAGGGGGGCTAACACCGGGGAGCTGTTTTTT. Protein product: CASSSRGANTGELFF. The full variable domain, with the rest looked up from reference TRBV5-4 and TRBJ2-2, is ETGVTQSPTHLIKTRGQQVTLRCSSQSGHNTVSWYQQALGQGPQFIFQYYREEENGRGNFPPRFSGLQFPNYSSELNVNALELDDSALYLCASSSRGANTGELFFGEGSRLTVL.

This chain joins TRBV4-1 and TRBJ2-2; 9 nucleotides match TRBD2. Germline V CDR1 and CDR2: MGHRA, YSYEKL. CDR3 size: 17 residues. V trimming: 1 base; J trimming: 1 base; junction bases outside the gene matches: 4. CDR3 residues: CASSQGLAARNTGELFF. The DNA of the CDR3 is TGCGCCAGCAGCCAAGGACTAGCGGCTAGGAACACCGGGGAGCTGTTTTTT.

This sequence joins TRBV19 and TRBJ1-1; D is ambiguous. This CDR3 is built from 13 residues. The V gene lost 8 bases and the J gene lost 5 bases, with 15 bases spanning the gap. Per the germline V gene, CDR1 is LNHDA and CDR2 is SQIVND (reference sequence). CDR3: CASSRVSGTEAFF. In DNA, the CDR3 is TGTGCCAGTTCTCGGGTGTCGGGTACTGAAGCTTTCTTT.

This sequence joins TRBV19 and TRBJ1-5; no clear D gene. V lost 10 bases, J lost 2 bases, and 24 bases lay in between. The CDR3 spans 17 residues. Germline V lookup: CDR1 LNHDA, CDR2 SQIVND (reference sequence). CDR3 residues: CATWAGPGSIGNQPQHF. The DNA of the CDR3 is TGTGCCACGTGGGCAGGCCCCGGCTCTATAGGCAATCAGCCCCAGCATTTT.

The chain combines TRBV29-1 with TRBJ1-1, with D unresolved. CDR1 and CDR2 from the germline V gene are SQVTM and ANQGSEA. This CDR3 region has 13 residues. V was shortened by 7 bases and J by 1 base, with 13 bases between the two germline ends. Here the CDR3 reads CSANTDPNTEAFF. The CDR3 DNA sequence: TGCAGCGCCAATACAGATCCGAACACTGAAGCTTTCTTT.

The rearrangement links TRBV11-3 to TRBJ1-4; unclear D gene. V gave up 5 bases and J gave up 0 bases, with 4 bases separating them. The germline CDR1 and CDR2 sequences are SGHNT and YENEEA. This CDR3 contains 13 residues. CDR3 nucleotide sequence: TGTGCCAGCAGCCCAGCAACTAATGAAAAACTGTTTTTT. Amino acids: CASSPATNEKLFF. The full variable domain, completed using reference TRBV11-3 and TRBJ1-4, is EAGVVQSPRYKIIEKKQPVAFWCNPISGHNTLYWYLQNLGQGPELLIRYENEEAVDDSQLPKDRFSAERLKGVDSTLKIQPAELGDSAVYLCASSPATNEKLFFGSGTQLSVL.

This clone showed up just once. As DNA, the CDR3 is TGTGCCAGTAGTATAAATAGGGACAGTTACGAGCAGTACTTC. Encoded protein: CASSINRDSYEQYF. This chain uses TRBV19 with TRBJ2-7; 7 bases map to TRBD1. CDR1 and CDR2 (germline): LNHDA, SQIVND (reference sequence). The CDR3 spans 14 residues. V lost 2 bases and J lost 4; bases outside the gene matches: 5.

The J gene is TRBJ1-1, the V gene TRBV6-5; maybe TRBD1 (6 bases). V dropped 9 bases and J dropped 5 bases, with 7 bases sitting between them. Per germline, CDR1 MNHEY and CDR2 SVGAGI. The CDR3 covers 10 residues. CDR3 amino acids: CARGQTEAFF. In nucleotides, the CDR3 is TGTGCCAGAGGACAGACTGAAGCTTTCTTT.

CDR3 residues: CASSRGTEGLNTEAFF. The CDR3 DNA reads as TGTGCCAGCAGCCGGGGGACAGAAGGTTTGAACACTGAAGCTTTCTTT. J is TRBJ1-1 and V is TRBV4-2, with 7 bases aligning to TRBD1. J was trimmed by 0 bases and V by 4 bases; bases with no gene match: 8. The germline gives CDR1 LGHNA, CDR2 YNFKEQ. This CDR3 contains 16 residues.

The gene calls are TRBV5-4 and TRBJ2-3; D possibly corresponds to TRBD1 (5 bases). Germline-derived CDR1 and CDR2 are SGHNT and YYREEE (reference sequence). CDR3 length equals 14 residues. V dropped 5 bases and J dropped 3 bases, with 13 bases sitting between them. CDR3 DNA sequence: TGTGCCAGCAGTCCTATTCCAGGGACAGATACGCAGTATTTT. Its protein is CASSPIPGTDTQYF. Variable domain in full (rest from reference TRBV5-4 and TRBJ2-3): ETGVTQSPTHLIKTRGQQVTLRCSSQSGHNTVSWYQQALGQGPQFIFQYYREEENGRGNFPPRFSGLQFPNYSSELNVNALELDDSALYLCASSPIPGTDTQYFGPGTRLTVL.

With regard to this clone: This sample also contains other DNA sequences that code for the same CDR3. This chain uses TRBV28 with TRBJ1-5; the D gene is possibly TRBD1 (6 bases). Germline V gene data show CDR1 as MDHEN and CDR2 as SYDVKM. This CDR3 is built from 14 residues. V lost 5 bases and J lost 5, with 13 bases in between. The CDR3: CASSLGQLHQPQHF. The CDR3 DNA sequence: TGTGCCAGCAGTCTCGGACAGTTACATCAGCCCCAGCATTTT.

The rearrangement joins TRBV5-1 to TRBJ2-7; 11 bases fit TRBD2. The germline V gene has CDR1 SGHRS and CDR2 YFSETQ. V lost 4 bases, J lost 2 bases, and 14 bases stayed unmatched. The CDR3 consists of 18 residues. The CDR3 is CASSPRGSSGGPTYEQYF. The CDR3 DNA reads as TGCGCCAGCAGCCCCAGAGGTTCTAGCGGGGGGCCTACCTACGAGCAGTACTTC.

For the CDR3, the DNA is TGTGCCATATCCGGGACAGGAGCCTACGAGCAGTACTTC. Its translation: CAISGTGAYEQYF. The V and J genes are TRBV10-3 and TRBJ2-7, with 8 bases fitting TRBD1. The J segment lost 2 bases and the V segment lost 9 bases, leaving 6 bases of the junction unmatched. The CDR3 spans 13 residues. Per germline, CDR1 ENHRY and CDR2 SYGVKD.